The sequence of this T cell receptor (beta chain) was determined in a study of T cell responses to AZD1222 COVID-19 vaccine. Assay used: immunoSEQ multiplex PCR; TCRdb lists only in-frame clones, some missing. Of almost 70,000 clones listed, over 70% are singletons. The CDR3 spans 17 residues. Germline V CDR1 and CDR2: LGHNA, YSLEER. J gave up 6 bases and V 0 bases, and 11 bases lay outside the gene matches. Study observations and caveats: In all cases, repertoires were sampled only after the peak T cell response.

On this clone itself: Its antigen is not identified.

The rearrangement uses TRBV4-3 and TRBJ2-3; 8 nucleotides align to TRBD1. Here the sequenced sample was peripheral blood, taken 28 days after the second AZD1222 dose. The TCR was taken from an adult who received the AZD1222 COVID-19 vaccine. The CDR3 region has the DNA TGCGCCAGCAGCCAAGATCACTGGACAGGGTCAGTGGATACGCAGTATTTT. The encoded protein is CASSQDHWTGSVDTQYF.